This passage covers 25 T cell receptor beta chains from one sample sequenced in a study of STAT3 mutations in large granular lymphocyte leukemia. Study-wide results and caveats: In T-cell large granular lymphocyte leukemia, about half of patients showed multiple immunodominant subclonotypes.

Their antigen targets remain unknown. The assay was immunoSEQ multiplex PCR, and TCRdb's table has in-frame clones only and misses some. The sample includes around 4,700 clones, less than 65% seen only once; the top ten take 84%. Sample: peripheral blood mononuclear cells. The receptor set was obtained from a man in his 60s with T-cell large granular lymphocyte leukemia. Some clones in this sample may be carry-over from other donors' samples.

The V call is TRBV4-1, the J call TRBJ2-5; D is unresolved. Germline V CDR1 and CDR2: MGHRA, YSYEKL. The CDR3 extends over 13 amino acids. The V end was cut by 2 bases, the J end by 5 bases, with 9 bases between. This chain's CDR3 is CASSQLRSETQYF. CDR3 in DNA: TGCGCCAGCAGCCAACTTAGGAGTGAGACCCAGTACTTC.

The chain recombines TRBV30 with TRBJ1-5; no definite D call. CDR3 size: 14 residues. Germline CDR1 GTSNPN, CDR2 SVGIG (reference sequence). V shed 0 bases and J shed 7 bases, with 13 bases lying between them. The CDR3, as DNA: TGTGCCTGGAGTGTAGGAGGTGTGGGACAGCCCCAGCATTTT. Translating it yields CAWSVGGVGQPQHF.

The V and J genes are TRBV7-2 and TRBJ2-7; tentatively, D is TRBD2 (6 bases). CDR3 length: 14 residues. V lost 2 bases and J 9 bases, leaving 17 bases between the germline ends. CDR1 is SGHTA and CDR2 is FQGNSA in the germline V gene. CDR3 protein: CASSLRSGSGGQYV. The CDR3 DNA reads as TGTGCCAGCAGCTTACGTAGCGGCAGTGGAGGGCAGTACGTC.

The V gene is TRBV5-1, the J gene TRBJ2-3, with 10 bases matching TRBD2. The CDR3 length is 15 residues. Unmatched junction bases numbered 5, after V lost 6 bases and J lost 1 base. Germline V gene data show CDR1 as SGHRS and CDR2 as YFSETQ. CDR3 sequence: CASTTSGVRTDTQYF. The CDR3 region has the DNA TGCGCCAGCACTACTAGCGGGGTCCGCACAGATACGCAGTATTTT.

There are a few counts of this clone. The CDR3 protein is CASSPLQGTYEQYF. The CDR3 region has the DNA TGTGCCAGCTCACCTCTACAGGGTACCTACGAGCAGTACTTC. The chain has TRBV18 and TRBJ2-7; weak D call: TRBD1 (6 bases). CDR3 length: 14 residues. Trimming shortened V by 3 bases and J by 2 bases, and 11 bases separated the two germline ends. Germline V gives CDR1 KGHSH, CDR2 LQKENI.

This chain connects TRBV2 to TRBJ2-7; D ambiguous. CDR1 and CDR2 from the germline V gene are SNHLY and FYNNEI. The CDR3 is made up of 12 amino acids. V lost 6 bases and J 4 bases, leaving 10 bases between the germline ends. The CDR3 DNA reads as TGTGCCAGCAGGGGTCTGATTTACGAGCAGTACGTC. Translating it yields CASRGLIYEQYV.

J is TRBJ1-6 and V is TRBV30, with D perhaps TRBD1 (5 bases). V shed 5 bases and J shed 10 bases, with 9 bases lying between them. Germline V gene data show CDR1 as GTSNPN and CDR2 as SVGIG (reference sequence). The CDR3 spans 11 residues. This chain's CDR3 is CAWGGVSPLHF. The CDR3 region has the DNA TGTGCCTGGGGGGGGGTCTCACCCCTCCACTTT.

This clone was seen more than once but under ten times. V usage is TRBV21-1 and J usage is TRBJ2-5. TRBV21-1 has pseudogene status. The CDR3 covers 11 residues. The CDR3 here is CASSKVQTQYF. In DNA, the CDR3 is TGTGCCAGCAGCAAAGTGCAGACCCAGTACTTC.

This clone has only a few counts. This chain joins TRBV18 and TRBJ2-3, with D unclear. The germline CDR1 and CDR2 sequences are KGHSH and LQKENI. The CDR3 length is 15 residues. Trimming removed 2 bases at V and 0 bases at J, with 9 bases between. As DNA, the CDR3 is TGTGCCAGCTCACCATTGCCGGTTAGCACAGATACGCAGTATTTT. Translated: CASSPLPVSTDTQYF.

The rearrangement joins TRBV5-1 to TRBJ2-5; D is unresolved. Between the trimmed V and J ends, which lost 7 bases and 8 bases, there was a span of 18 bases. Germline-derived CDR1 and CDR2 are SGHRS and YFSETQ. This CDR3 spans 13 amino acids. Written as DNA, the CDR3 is TGCGCCAGCGGCCCCTTCAAGAGGACCACCCAGTACTTC. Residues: CASGPFKRTTQYF.

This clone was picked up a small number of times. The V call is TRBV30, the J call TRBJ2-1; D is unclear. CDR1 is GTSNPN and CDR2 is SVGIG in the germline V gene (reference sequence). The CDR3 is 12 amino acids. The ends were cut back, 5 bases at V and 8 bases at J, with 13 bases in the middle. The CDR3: CAWVRSVYEQFF. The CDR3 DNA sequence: TGTGCCTGGGTTAGGAGTGTCTATGAGCAGTTCTTC.

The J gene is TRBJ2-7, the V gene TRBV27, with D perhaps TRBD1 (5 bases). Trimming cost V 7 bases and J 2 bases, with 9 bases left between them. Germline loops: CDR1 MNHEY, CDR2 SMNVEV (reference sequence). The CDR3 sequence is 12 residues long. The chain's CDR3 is CASKTAAYEQYF. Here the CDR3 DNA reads TGTGCCAGCAAGACAGCTGCCTACGAGCAGTACTTC.

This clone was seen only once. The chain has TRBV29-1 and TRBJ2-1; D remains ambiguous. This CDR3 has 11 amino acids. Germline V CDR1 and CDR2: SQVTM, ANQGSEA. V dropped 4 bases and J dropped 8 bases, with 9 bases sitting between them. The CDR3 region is CSVASIHEQFF. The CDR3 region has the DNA TGCAGCGTTGCAAGTATCCATGAGCAGTTCTTC.

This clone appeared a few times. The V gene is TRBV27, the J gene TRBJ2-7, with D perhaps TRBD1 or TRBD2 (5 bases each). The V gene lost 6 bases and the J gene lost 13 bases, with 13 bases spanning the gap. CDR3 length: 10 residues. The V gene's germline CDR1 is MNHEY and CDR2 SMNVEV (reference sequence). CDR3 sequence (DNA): TGTGCCAGCAGAGGGGACCAAGCCTACTTC. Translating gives CASRGDQAYF.

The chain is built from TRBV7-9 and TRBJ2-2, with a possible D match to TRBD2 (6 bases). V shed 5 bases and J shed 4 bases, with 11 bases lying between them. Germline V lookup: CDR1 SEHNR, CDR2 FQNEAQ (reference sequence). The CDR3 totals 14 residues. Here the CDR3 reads CASSPYGGTGELFF. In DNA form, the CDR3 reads TGTGCCAGCAGCCCCTACGGGGGCACCGGGGAGCTGTTTTTT.

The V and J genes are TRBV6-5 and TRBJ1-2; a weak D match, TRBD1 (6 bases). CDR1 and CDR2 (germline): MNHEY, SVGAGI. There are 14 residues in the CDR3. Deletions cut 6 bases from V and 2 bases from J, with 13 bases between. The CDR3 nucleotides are TGTGCCAGCAGACAGGCGCAGGGGAACTATGGCTACACCTTC. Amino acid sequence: CASRQAQGNYGYTF.

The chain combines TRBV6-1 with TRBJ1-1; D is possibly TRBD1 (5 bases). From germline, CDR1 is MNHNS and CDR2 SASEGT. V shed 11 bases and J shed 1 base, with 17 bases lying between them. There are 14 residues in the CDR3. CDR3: CAGGLGVWNTEAFF. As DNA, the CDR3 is TGTGCCGGGGGACTTGGGGTCTGGAACACTGAAGCTTTCTTT.

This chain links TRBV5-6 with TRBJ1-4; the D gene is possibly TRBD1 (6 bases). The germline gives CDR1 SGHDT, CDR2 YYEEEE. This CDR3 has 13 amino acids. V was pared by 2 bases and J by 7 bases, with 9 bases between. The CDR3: CASSFEGVEKLFF. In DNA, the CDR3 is TGTGCCAGCAGCTTTGAGGGGGTTGAAAAACTGTTTTTT.

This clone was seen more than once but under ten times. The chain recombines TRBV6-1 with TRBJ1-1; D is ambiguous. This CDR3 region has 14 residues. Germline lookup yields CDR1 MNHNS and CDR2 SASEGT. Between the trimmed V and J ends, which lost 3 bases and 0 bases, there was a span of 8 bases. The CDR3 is CASSEGNMNTEAFF. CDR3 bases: TGTGCCAGCAGTGAGGGAAACATGAACACTGAAGCTTTCTTT.

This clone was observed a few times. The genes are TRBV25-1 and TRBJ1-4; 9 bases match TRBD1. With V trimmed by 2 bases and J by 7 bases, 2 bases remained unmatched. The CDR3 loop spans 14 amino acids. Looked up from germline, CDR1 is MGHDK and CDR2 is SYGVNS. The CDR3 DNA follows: TGTGCCAGCAGTGAAGGGACAGGGTTTGAAAAACTGTTTTTT. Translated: CASSEGTGFEKLFF.

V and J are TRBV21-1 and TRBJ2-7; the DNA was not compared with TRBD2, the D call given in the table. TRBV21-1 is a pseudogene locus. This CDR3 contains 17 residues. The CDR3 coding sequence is TGTGCCAGCCTCAAATCCCCTAGCGGGAGGGCCGCCTACGAGCAGTACGTC. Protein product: CASLKSPSGRAAYEQYV.

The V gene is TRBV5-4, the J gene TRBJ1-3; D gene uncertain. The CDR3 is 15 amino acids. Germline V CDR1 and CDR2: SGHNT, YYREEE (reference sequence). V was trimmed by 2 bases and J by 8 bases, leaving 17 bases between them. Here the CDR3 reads CASSLRSRTRDTIYF. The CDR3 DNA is TGTGCCAGCAGCTTAAGGTCTAGAACCCGGGACACCATATATTTT.

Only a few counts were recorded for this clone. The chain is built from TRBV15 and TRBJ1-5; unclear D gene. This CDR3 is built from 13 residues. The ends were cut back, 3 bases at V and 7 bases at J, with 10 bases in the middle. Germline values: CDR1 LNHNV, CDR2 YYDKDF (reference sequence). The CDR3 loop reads CATSRGGTQPQHF. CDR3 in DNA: TGTGCCACCAGCAGGGGCGGTACGCAGCCCCAGCATTTT.

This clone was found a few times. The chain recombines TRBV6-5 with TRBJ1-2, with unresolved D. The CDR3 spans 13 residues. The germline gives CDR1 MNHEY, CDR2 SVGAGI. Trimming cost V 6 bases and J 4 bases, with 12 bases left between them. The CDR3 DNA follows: TGTGCCAGCAGACCCGGGGAGGCCTATGGCTACACCTTC. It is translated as CASRPGEAYGYTF.

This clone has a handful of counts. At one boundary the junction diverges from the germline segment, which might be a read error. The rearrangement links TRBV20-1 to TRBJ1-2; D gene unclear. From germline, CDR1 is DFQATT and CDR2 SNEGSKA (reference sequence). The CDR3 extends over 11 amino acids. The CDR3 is CSASSSYSYTF. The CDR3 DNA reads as TGCAGTGCTAGCTCATCCTATAGCTACACCTTC.